This paragraph covers one TCR beta chain sequence. The antigen is undetermined. The source of the sample is a study of T cells in Graves' hyperthyroidism and ophthalmopathy. Using RNA transcripts as the source, TCR beta CDR3 regions were amplified. During a first-round RT-PCR of the TCR CDR3, the HTBI primer set was used. TCRdb re-derived calls from the multiplex PCR reads in MiXCR, one entry per CDR3 protein. The repertoire has about 510,000 distinct CDR3 sequences, 40% to 55% of them found once; the top ten carry approximately 44%. Regarding the study as a whole: Clonotypes that were expanded in thyroid above 0.001 mostly appeared in blood too. Ophthalmopathy was model-predicted a median roughly six months pre-onset.

V was clipped by 3 bases and J by 3 bases; unmatched bases: 2. Looked up from germline, CDR1 is SGHTA and CDR2 is FQGNSA. The CDR3 is 14 amino acids. Diagnostic assessment was based on clinical symptoms, serum thyroxine and TRAb, thyroid ultrasound and orbital computed tomography. This TCR was sampled from an adult woman with Graves' disease, either hyperthyroidism or ophthalmopathy (not recorded which). Source material: peripheral blood or thyroid tissue (not recorded which). The rearrangement joins TRBV7-2 to TRBJ1-2; 9 bases are a match to TRBD1. CDR3: CASSFRDRDYGYTF. CDR3 in DNA: TGTGCCAGCAGCTTCCGGGACAGGGACTATGGCTACACCTTC.